A single T cell receptor beta chain is shown here with its context. Other DNA sequences from this sample encode an identical CDR3 as well. The data derive from a study of blood T cell repertoires in COVID-19. Study overall: Donors in the United States, Italy and Spain gave samples during acute or convalescent COVID-19. PBMCs, B-cell-depleted T cells, or T cells provided the cDNA or gDNA that made up the material.

V dropped 4 bases and J dropped 0 bases, with 7 bases sitting between them. This CDR3 is 13 amino acids long. Germline lookup yields CDR1 SGHRS and CDR2 YFSETQ. Source study methods: Nucleated cell counts were estimated from reference gene primer amplification. Assay used: immunoSEQ multiplex PCR; TCRdb lists only in-frame clones, some missing. Clone size and the V and J calls come from that table; the DNA yielded D and trimming. The table lists hundreds of thousands of clones, 70% to 90% of them singletons. This chain connects TRBV5-1 to TRBJ1-1; the D is unclear. Sequenced material: peripheral blood. This TCR came from a woman aged 25-40 years with active or convalescent COVID-19. CDR3 bases: TGCGCCAGCAGCCCGGGAGTGAACACTGAAGCTTTCTTT. This encodes CASSPGVNTEAFF.